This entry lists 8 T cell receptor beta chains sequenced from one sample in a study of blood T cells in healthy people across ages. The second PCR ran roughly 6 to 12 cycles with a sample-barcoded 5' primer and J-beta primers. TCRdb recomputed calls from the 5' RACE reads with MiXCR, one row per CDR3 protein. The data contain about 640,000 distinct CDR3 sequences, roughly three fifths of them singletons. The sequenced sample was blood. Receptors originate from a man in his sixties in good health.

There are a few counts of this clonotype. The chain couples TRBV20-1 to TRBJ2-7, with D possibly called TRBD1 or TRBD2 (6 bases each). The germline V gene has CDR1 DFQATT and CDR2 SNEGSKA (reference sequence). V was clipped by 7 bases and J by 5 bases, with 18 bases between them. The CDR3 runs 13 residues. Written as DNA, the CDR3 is TGCAGTGGGGTTGAGGGGGGCAGGAACGAGCAGTACTTC. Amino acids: CSGVEGGRNEQYF.

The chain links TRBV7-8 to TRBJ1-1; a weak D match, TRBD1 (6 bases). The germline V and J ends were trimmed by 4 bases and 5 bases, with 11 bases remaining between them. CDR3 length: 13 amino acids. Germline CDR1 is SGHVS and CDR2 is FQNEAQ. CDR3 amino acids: CASSSTGRTEAFF. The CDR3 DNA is TGTGCCAGCAGCTCCACAGGGAGGACTGAAGCTTTCTTT.

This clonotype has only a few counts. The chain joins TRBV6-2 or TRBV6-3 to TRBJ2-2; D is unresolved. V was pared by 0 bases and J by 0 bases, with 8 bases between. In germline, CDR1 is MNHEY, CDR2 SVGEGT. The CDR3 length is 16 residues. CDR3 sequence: CASSYSTVANTGELFF. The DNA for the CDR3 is TGTGCCAGCAGTTACTCGACGGTGGCGAACACCGGGGAGCTGTTTTTT.

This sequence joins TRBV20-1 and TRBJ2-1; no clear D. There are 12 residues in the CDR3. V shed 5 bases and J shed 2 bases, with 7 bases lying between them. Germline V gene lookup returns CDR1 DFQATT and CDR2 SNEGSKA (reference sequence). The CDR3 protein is CSAGVPYNEQFF. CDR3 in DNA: TGCAGTGCTGGGGTTCCCTACAATGAGCAGTTCTTC.

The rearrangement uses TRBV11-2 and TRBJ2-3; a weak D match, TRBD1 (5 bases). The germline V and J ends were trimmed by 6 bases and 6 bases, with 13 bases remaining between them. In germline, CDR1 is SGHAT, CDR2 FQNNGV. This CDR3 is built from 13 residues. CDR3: CASSPQGQDTQYF. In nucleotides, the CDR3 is TGTGCCAGCAGTCCTCAGGGCCAGGATACGCAGTATTTT.

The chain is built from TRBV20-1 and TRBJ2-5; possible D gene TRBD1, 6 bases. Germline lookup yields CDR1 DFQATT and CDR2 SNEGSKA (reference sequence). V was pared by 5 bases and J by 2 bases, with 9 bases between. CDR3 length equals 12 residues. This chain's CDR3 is CSAARGQETQYF. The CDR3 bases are TGCAGTGCTGCGAGGGGGCAAGAGACCCAGTACTTC.

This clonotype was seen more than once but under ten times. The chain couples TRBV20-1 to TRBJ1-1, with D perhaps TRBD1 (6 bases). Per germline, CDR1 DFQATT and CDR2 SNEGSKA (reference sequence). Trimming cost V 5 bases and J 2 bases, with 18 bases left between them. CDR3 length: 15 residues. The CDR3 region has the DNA TGCAGTGCTTCTAGGGGGGACCCCCTCAACACTGAAGCTTTCTTT. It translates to CSASRGDPLNTEAFF.

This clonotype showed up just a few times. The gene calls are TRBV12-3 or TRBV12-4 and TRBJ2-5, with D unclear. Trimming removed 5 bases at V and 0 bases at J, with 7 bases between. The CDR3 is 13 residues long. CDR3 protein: CASSDGYQETQYF. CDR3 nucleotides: TGTGCCAGCAGTGACGGCTACCAAGAGACCCAGTACTTC.